Shown below are 6 T cell receptor beta chains from a single sample sequenced in a study of T cell repertoires in cytomegalovirus infection. MiXCR, applied by TCRdb to the reads, yields one record per CDR3 protein. Of 650,000 to 900,000 distinct CDR3 sequences in the sample, 29% were seen once. These TCRs' antigens remain unknown. The sequenced sample was cultured CD8+ T cells from PBMCs, obtained from culture after CMV antigen stimulation. Every receptor here comes from a human donor in good health (CMV status not recorded). Some clones in this sample may be carry-over from other donors' samples.

This chain joins TRBV19 and TRBJ2-1; TRBD1 might be the D (6 bases). V lost 7 bases and J 2 bases, leaving 15 bases between the germline ends. Per germline, CDR1 LNHDA and CDR2 SQIVND (reference sequence). CDR3 size: 15 residues. In nucleotides, the CDR3 is TGTGCCAGTACCGCCTCGGGACACCCCTACAATGAGCAGTTCTTC. Protein: CASTASGHPYNEQFF.

In its sample, this clonotype was seen a few times. This sequence joins TRBV4-1 and TRBJ2-3; D might be TRBD1 (6 bases). The germline CDR1 and CDR2 sequences are MGHRA and YSYEKL. Between the trimmed V and J ends, which lost 5 bases and 0 bases, there was a span of 12 bases. The CDR3 has 15 residues. The CDR3 loop reads CASSDRYPSTDTQYF. In nucleotides, the CDR3 is TGCGCCAGCAGCGACAGGTACCCCAGCACAGATACGCAGTATTTT.

This clonotype was observed many times. DNA of the CDR3: TGTGCCAGCAGCTCCCTCCCGGGGGAGGGGGCTGCTTACGAGCAGTACTTC. Translating gives CASSSLPGEGAAYEQYF. The V gene is TRBV7-9, the J gene TRBJ2-7; D is perhaps TRBD1 or TRBD2 (7 bases each). Germline V gives CDR1 SEHNR, CDR2 FQNEAQ (reference sequence). The CDR3 is made up of 17 amino acids. V gave up 4 bases and J gave up 4 bases, with 23 bases separating them.

J is TRBJ1-2 and V is TRBV19; D gene uncertain. Deletions cut 5 bases from V and 5 bases from J, with 12 bases between. CDR1 and CDR2 from the germline V gene are LNHDA and SQIVND (reference sequence). The CDR3 extends over 13 amino acids. This chain's CDR3 is CASSSEGWYGYTF. The CDR3 DNA sequence: TGTGCCAGTAGTTCTGAAGGGTGGTATGGCTACACCTTC.

J is TRBJ1-2 and V is TRBV10-3; a possible D gene is TRBD1 (6 bases). This CDR3 contains 14 residues. Germline values: CDR1 ENHRY, CDR2 SYGVKD. V was clipped by 0 bases and J by 3 bases, with 8 bases between them. CDR3 protein: CAISESRTDYGYTF. The CDR3 DNA sequence: TGTGCCATCAGTGAGTCCCGGACAGACTATGGCTACACCTTC.

This clonotype was detected a few times. The rearrangement joins TRBV7-8 to TRBJ2-1; unclear D gene. The germline CDR1 and CDR2 sequences are SGHVS and FQNEAQ. V gave up 1 base and J gave up 6 bases, with 10 bases separating them. This CDR3 comprises 14 residues. CDR3 in DNA: TGTGCCAGCAGCTTAGTTGCCTCGAGCAATGAGCAGTTCTTC. Encoded protein: CASSLVASSNEQFF.